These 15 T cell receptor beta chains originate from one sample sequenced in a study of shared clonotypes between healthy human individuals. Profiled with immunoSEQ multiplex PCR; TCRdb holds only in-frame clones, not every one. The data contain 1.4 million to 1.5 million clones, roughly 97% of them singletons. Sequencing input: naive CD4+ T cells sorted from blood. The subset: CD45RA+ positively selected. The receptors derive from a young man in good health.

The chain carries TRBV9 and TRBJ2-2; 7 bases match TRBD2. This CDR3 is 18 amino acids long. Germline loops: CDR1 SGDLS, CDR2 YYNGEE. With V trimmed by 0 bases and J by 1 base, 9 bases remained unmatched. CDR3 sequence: CASSVVPSSGWNTGELFF. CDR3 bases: TGTGCCAGCAGCGTAGTCCCGTCTAGCGGATGGAACACCGGGGAGCTGTTTTTT.

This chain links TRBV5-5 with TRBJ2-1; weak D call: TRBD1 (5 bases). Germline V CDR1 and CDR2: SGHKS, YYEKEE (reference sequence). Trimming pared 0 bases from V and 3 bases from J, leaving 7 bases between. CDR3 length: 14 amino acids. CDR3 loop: CASSLATGYNEQFF. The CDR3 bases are TGTGCCAGCAGCTTGGCTACAGGCTACAATGAGCAGTTCTTC.

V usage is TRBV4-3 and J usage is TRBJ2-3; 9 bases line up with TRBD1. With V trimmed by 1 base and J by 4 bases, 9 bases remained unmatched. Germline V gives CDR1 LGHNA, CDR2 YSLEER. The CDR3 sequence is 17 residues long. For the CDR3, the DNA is TGCGCCAGCAGCCAAGTATTTGGACAGGGGAGGGCAGATACGCAGTATTTT. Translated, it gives CASSQVFGQGRADTQYF.

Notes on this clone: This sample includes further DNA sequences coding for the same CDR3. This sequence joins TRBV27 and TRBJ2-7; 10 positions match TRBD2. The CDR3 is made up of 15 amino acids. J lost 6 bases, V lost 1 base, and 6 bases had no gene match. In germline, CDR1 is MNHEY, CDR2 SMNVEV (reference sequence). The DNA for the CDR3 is TGTGCCAGCAGTTTATTCCTAGCGGGAGTTTCCGAGCAGTACTTC. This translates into CASSLFLAGVSEQYF.

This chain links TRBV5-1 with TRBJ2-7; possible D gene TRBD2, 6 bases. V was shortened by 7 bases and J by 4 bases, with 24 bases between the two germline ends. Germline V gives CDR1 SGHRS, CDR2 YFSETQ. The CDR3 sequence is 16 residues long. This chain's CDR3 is CASSVAQEGLRYEQYF. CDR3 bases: TGCGCCAGCTCGGTCGCCCAGGAGGGACTGCGGTACGAGCAGTACTTC.

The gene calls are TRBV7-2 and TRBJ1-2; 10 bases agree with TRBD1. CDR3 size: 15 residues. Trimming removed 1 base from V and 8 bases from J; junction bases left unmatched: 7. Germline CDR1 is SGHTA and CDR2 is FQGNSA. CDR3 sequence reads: CASSLGRQGASGYTF. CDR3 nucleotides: TGTGCCAGCAGCTTAGGAAGACAGGGGGCGTCAGGCTACACCTTC.

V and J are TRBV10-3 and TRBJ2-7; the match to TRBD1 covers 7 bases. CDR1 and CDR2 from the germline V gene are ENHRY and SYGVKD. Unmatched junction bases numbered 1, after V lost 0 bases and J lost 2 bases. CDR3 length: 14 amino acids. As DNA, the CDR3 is TGTGCCATCAGTGAGTCAGGACAGGCCTACGAGCAGTACTTC. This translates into CAISESGQAYEQYF.

Here the CDR3 reads CASSRTSANEEQYF. The CDR3 DNA reads as TGTGCCAGCTCCCGGACTAGCGCAAATGAGGAGCAGTACTTC. The chain combines TRBV9 with TRBJ2-7; TRBD2 aligns across 9 bases. V lost 7 bases to trimming and J lost 7 bases; unmatched junction nucleotides: 12. Germline V gene sequence: CDR1 SGDLS, CDR2 YYNGEE. There are 14 residues in the CDR3.

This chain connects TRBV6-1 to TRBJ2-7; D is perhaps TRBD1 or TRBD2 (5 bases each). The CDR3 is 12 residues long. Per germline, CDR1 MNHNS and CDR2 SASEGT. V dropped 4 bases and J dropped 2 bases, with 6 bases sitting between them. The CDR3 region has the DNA TGTGCCAGCAGTGTGGGACCCTACGAGCAGTACTTC. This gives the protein CASSVGPYEQYF.

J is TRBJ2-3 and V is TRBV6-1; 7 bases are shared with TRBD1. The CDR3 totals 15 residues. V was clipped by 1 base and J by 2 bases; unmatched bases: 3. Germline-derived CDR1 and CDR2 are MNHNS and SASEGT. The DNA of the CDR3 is TGTGCCAGCAGTGAAGGGGACAGACTCACAGATACGCAGTATTTT. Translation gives CASSEGDRLTDTQYF.

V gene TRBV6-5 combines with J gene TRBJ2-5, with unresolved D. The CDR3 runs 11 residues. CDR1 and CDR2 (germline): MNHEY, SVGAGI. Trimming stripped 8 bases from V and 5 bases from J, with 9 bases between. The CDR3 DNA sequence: TGTGCCAGCGGCCGGTCCGAGACCCAGTACTTC. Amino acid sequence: CASGRSETQYF.

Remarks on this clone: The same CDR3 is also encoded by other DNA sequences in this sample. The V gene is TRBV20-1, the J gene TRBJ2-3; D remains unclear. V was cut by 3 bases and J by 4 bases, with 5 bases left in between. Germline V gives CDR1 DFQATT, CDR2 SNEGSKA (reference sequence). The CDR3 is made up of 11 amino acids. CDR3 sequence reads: CSASFPDTQYF. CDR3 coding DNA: TGCAGTGCTAGTTTCCCAGATACGCAGTATTTT.

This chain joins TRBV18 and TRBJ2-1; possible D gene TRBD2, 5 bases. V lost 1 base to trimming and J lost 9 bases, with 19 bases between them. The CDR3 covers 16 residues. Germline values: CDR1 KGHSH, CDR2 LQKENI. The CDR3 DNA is TGTGCCAGCTCACCACTCTTTCCAGCGGCCGTAGGTGAGCAGTTCTTC. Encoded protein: CASSPLFPAAVGEQFF.

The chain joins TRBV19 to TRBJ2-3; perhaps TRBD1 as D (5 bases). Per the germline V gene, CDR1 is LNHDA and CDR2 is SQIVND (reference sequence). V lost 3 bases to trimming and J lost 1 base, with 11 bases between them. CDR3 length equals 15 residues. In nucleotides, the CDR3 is TGTGCCAGTAGTATTGGAAAAGGGGGCACAGATACGCAGTATTTT. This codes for CASSIGKGGTDTQYF. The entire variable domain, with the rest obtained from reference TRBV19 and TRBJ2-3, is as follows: DGGITQSPKYLFRKEGQNVTLSCEQNLNHDAMYWYRQDPGQGLRLIYYSQIVNDFQKGDIAEGYSVSREKKESFPLTVTSAQKNPTAFYLCASSIGKGGTDTQYFGPGTRLTVL.

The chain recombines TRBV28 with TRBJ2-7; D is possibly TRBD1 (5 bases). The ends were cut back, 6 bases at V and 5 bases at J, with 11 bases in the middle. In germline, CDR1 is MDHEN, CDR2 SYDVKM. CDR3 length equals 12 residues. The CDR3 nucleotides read TGTGCCAGCAGGCAGGGCCCTAACGAGCAGTACTTC. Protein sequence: CASRQGPNEQYF.